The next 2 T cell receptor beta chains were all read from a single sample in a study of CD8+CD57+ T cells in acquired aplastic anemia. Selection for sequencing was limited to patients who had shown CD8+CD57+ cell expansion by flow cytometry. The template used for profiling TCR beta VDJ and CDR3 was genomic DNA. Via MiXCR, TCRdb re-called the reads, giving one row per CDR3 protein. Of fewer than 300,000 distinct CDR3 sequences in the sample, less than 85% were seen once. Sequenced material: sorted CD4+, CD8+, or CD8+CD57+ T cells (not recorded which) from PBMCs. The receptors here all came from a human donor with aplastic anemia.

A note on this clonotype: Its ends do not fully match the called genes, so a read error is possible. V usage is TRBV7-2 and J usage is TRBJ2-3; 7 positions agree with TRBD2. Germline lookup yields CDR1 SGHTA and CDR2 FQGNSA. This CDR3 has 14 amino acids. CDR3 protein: CASSSAGAPEQLYF. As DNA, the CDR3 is TGTGCCAGCAGCTCCGCGGGAGCTCCCGAGCAGCTCTACTTT.

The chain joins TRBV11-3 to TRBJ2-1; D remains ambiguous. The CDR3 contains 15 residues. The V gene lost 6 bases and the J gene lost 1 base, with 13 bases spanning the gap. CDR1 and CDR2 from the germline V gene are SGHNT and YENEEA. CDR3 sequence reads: CASSIDVGSYNEQFF. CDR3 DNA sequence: TGTGCCAGCAGTATAGATGTGGGATCCTACAATGAGCAGTTCTTC.